These 2 T cell receptor beta chains share one sample of origin, sequenced in a study of blood T cells in healthy people across ages (dated by TCRdb to the mid-2010s). The library was prepared using 5' RACE. TCRdb records Illumina HiSeq 2500 as the sequencer. A second PCR of about 7 to 12 cycles was run with a J-beta primer mix and a sample-barcoded 5' primer. TCRdb reprocessing: public reads trimmed at Q25 with fastp, clones called with MiXCR, in-frame beta chains kept. When rows share a CDR3 protein, they turn into one entry using the most common DNA and genes. Recorded for this sample are 800,000 or so distinct CDR3 sequences; 62% of them occurred a single time. The ten most abundant clones make up roughly 25% of the sample. Sequenced sample: blood. The receptors here all came from a man aged 25 to 40 in good health.

This sequence joins TRBV20-1 and TRBJ1-2; D ambiguous. The germline V gene has CDR1 DFQATT and CDR2 SNEGSKA (reference sequence). Trimming left V 3 bases short and J 2 bases short, with 10 bases between. The CDR3 runs 13 residues. The CDR3 DNA is TGCAGTGCTAGTCAGGAAGGGAACTATGGCTACACCTTC. Amino acids: CSASQEGNYGYTF.

V usage is TRBV5-1 and J usage is TRBJ2-3; D might be TRBD1 (5 bases). The V gene lost 0 bases and the J gene lost 0 bases, with 8 bases spanning the gap. This CDR3 has 15 residues. Looked up from germline, CDR1 is SGHRS and CDR2 is YFSETQ. CDR3 residues: CASSLVQASTDTQYF. The DNA for the CDR3 is TGCGCCAGCAGCTTGGTACAGGCTAGCACAGATACGCAGTATTTT.